One and the same sample provided the 20 T cell receptor beta chains below, sequenced in a study of cytomegalovirus exposure and HLA in healthy donors. The PCR had 60 Vbeta and 13 Jbeta primers. TCRdb keeps only in-frame clones here, not all; method: immunoSEQ multiplex PCR. Here the sample spans over 100,000 clones, 65% to 75% being singletons. The sequenced material came from PBMCs. These TCRs come from a young man in good health and CMV-seropositive.

Ten or more counts support this clone. The chain links TRBV7-9 to TRBJ1-1; D may be TRBD1 (6 bases). The CDR3 length is 15 residues. V was trimmed by 1 base and J by 1 base, leaving 10 bases between them. From germline, CDR1 is SEHNR and CDR2 FQNEAQ (reference sequence). CDR3 region: CASSLDSTGNTEAFF. The CDR3 DNA reads TGTGCCAGCAGCTTAGATTCGACAGGGAACACTGAAGCTTTCTTT. The full variable domain, with the rest looked up from reference TRBV7-9 and TRBJ1-1, is DTGVSQNPRHKITKRGQNVTFRCDPISEHNRLYWYRQTLGQGPEFLTYFQNEAQLEKSRLLSDRFSAERPKGSFSTLEIQRTEQGDSAMYLCASSLDSTGNTEAFFGQGTRLTVV.

V usage is TRBV10-2 and J usage is TRBJ1-3, with TRBD1 identical over 7 bases. The CDR3 loop spans 16 amino acids. Germline CDR1 WSHSY, CDR2 SAAADI. Trimming removed 0 bases from V and 1 base from J; junction bases left unmatched: 3. Here the CDR3 DNA reads TGCGCCAGCAGTGAGTCAGGGGGCGCGTCTGGAAACACCATATATTTT. It codes for CASSESGGASGNTIYF.

The sample holds a few counts of this clone. For the CDR3, the DNA is TGCGCCAGCAGCCGGGTCCTAGTAGAGCCCCAGCATTTT. Its translation is CASSRVLVEPQHF. The rearrangement uses TRBV4-3 and TRBJ1-5; D is undetermined. The germline CDR1 and CDR2 sequences are LGHNA and YSLEER. The CDR3 is 13 amino acids. The ends were cut back, 4 bases at V and 8 bases at J, with 12 bases in the middle.

The table lists this clone with a few counts. This chain joins TRBV10-2 and TRBJ1-1; D is unresolved. V was trimmed by 6 bases and J by 2 bases, leaving 4 bases between them. The CDR3 loop spans 11 amino acids. The germline gives CDR1 WSHSY, CDR2 SAAADI. As DNA, the CDR3 is TGCGCCAGCAGCTCTAACACTGAAGCTTTCTTT. Translation gives CASSSNTEAFF.

This rearrangement joins TRBV27 to TRBJ1-2; 8 nucleotides match TRBD1. CDR1 is MNHEY, CDR2 SMNVEV, per germline (reference sequence). V gave up 5 bases and J gave up 8 bases; unmatched junction bases: 13. The CDR3 spans 15 residues. The CDR3 region is CASSNTLWTGNGYTF. The CDR3 DNA reads as TGTGCCAGCAGTAACACCCTCTGGACAGGGAACGGCTACACCTTC.

The chain joins TRBV7-2 to TRBJ2-3; D call uncertain. The CDR3 consists of 14 residues. CDR1 is SGHTA and CDR2 is FQGNSA in the germline V gene. Trimming took 5 bases from V and 6 from J, leaving 15 bases between them. The CDR3 DNA follows: TGTGCCAGCAGCCCAATGGCCTCCCTGGATACGCAGTATTTT. This gives the protein CASSPMASLDTQYF.

This sequence joins TRBV13 and TRBJ1-1; possibly TRBD1 for D (6 bases). This CDR3 is 16 amino acids long. V lost 5 bases and J lost 5, with 21 bases in between. Germline loops: CDR1 PRHDT, CDR2 FYEKMQ (reference sequence). CDR3 sequence (DNA): TGTGCCAGCAGCGACAGCGGAACCCAGGGGCGAACTGAAGCTTTCTTT. Residues: CASSDSGTQGRTEAFF. Full variable domain (outside the CDR3, taken from reference TRBV13 and TRBJ1-1): AAGVIQSPRHLIKEKRETATLKCYPIPRHDTVYWYQQGPGQDPQFLISFYEKMQSDKGSIPDRFSAQQFSDYHSELNMSSLELGDSALYFCASSDSGTQGRTEAFFGQGTRLTVV.

This sequence joins TRBV5-6 and TRBJ1-1; D perhaps matches TRBD1 (6 bases). Trimming pared 0 bases from V and 12 bases from J, leaving 21 bases between. The CDR3 runs to 15 residues. Germline lookup yields CDR1 SGHDT and CDR2 YYEEEE. The CDR3 here is CASSLDRGGPRGTFF. CDR3 DNA sequence: TGTGCCAGCAGCTTGGACCGGGGGGGCCCTAGGGGGACTTTCTTT.

The chain links TRBV6-5 to TRBJ1-1, with 7 bases aligning to TRBD1. CDR3 size: 15 residues. Germline V gene sequence: CDR1 MNHEY, CDR2 SVGAGI. Unmatched junction bases numbered 5, after V lost 0 bases and J lost 4 bases. CDR3 region: CASSYSTGRSTEAFF. DNA for the CDR3: TGTGCCAGCAGTTACTCGACAGGGCGGAGCACTGAAGCTTTCTTT.

The CDR3 region has the DNA TGTGCCACCAGCAGTCCCGCAGGGGGCGTCCAGCCCCAGCATTTT. Amino acids: CATSSPAGGVQPQHF. The chain joins TRBV15 to TRBJ1-5; 8 bases are shared with TRBD1. Trimming removed 3 bases from V and 7 bases from J; junction bases left unmatched: 8. This CDR3 region has 15 residues. The germline CDR1 and CDR2 sequences are LNHNV and YYDKDF (reference sequence).

Only a few counts were recorded for this clone. The V gene is TRBV27, the J gene TRBJ1-4; 7 nucleotides align to TRBD1. The CDR3 runs to 15 residues. V was clipped by 3 bases and J by 8 bases; unmatched bases: 9. Germline lookup yields CDR1 MNHEY and CDR2 SMNVEV (reference sequence). The CDR3 is CASSFRGGGGEKLFF. The CDR3 DNA sequence: TGTGCCAGCAGTTTTCGAGGGGGCGGGGGGGAAAAACTGTTTTTT.

The table lists this clone with a few counts. J is TRBJ1-2 and V is TRBV2, with 10 nucleotides matching TRBD1. V lost 6 bases, J lost 8 bases, and 6 bases stayed unmatched. This CDR3 is 13 amino acids long. Germline CDR1 is SNHLY and CDR2 is FYNNEI. The CDR3 DNA follows: TGTGCCAGCAGAGGACAGGGGGTTTACGGCTACACCTTC. Translating gives CASRGQGVYGYTF.

V gene TRBV19 combines with J gene TRBJ1-3; no clear D. Germline-derived CDR1 and CDR2 are LNHDA and SQIVND (reference sequence). Trimming took 0 bases from V and 4 from J, leaving 7 bases between them. The CDR3 is 14 amino acids. In DNA, the CDR3 is TGTGCCAGTAGTATAGACCCGGAGGGAAACACCATATATTTT. Translation gives CASSIDPEGNTIYF.

Here the CDR3 DNA reads TGTGCCACCTCTCGGGACTTCACCGATGAGCAGTTCTTC. Translating gives CATSRDFTDEQFF. The chain uses TRBV19 and TRBJ2-1; a possible D gene is TRBD2 (6 bases). V was cut by 10 bases and J by 8 bases, with 18 bases left in between. The CDR3 is 13 amino acids. CDR1 and CDR2 (germline): LNHDA, SQIVND (reference sequence).

The gene calls are TRBV7-6 and TRBJ2-7, with D perhaps TRBD1 (6 bases). Germline V gene sequence: CDR1 SGHVS, CDR2 FNYEAQ. V dropped 5 bases and J dropped 2 bases, with 13 bases sitting between them. There are 14 residues in the CDR3. The CDR3 DNA sequence: TGTGCCAGCAGCGCCCAAACAGGGACCTACGAGCAGTACTTC. Translated, it gives CASSAQTGTYEQYF.

V gene TRBV28 combines with J gene TRBJ1-1, with TRBD1 matching over 8 bases. The CDR3 totals 14 residues. The V segment lost 3 bases and the J segment 6 bases; nucleotides outside the gene matches: 6. Germline CDR1 MDHEN, CDR2 SYDVKM. CDR3 residues: CASSFTQGAPEAFF. CDR3 in DNA: TGTGCCAGCAGTTTTACGCAGGGGGCCCCTGAAGCTTTCTTT.

This clone appeared once. The rearrangement uses TRBV5-1 and TRBJ1-2; TRBD1 agrees at 8 bases. The CDR3 consists of 14 residues. Germline assignment: CDR1 SGHRS and CDR2 YFSETQ. V trimming: 9 bases; J trimming: 8 bases; junction bases outside the gene matches: 15. The chain's CDR3 is CATSRDRGSEGYTF. The CDR3 DNA follows: TGCGCCACCTCGAGAGACAGGGGATCAGAGGGCTACACCTTC.

The V and J genes are TRBV28 and TRBJ1-4; D not certain. V lost 5 bases and J lost 8, with 15 bases in between. In germline, CDR1 is MDHEN, CDR2 SYDVKM. The CDR3 has 14 amino acids. CDR3 DNA sequence: TGTGCCAGCAGTCCTACCTCGGGTGGGGAAAAACTGTTTTTT. Residues: CASSPTSGGEKLFF.

The V gene is TRBV10-1, the J gene TRBJ1-5, with D unclear. This CDR3 spans 15 amino acids. In germline, CDR1 is WNHNN, CDR2 SYGVQD (reference sequence). V lost 3 bases to trimming and J lost 0 bases, with 9 bases between them. The CDR3 loop reads CASSEARFSNQPQHF. DNA for the CDR3: TGCGCCAGCAGTGAAGCGCGGTTTAGCAATCAGCCCCAGCATTTT.

V and J are TRBV19 and TRBJ1-5; D possibly corresponds to TRBD1 (6 bases). Germline CDR1 LNHDA, CDR2 SQIVND (reference sequence). Trimming cost V 6 bases and J 1 base, with 10 bases left between them. The CDR3 runs to 14 residues. Written as DNA, the CDR3 is TGTGCCAGTAGGACCCAGGGGAGCAATCAGCCCCAGCATTTT. It is translated as CASRTQGSNQPQHF.